These 20 T cell receptor beta chains originate from one sample sequenced in a study of T cell repertoires in cytomegalovirus infection. TCRdb redid the calling of the reads with MiXCR, one entry per CDR3 protein. The sample has approximately 700,000 distinct CDR3 sequences, approximately 40% seen once; the top ten hold around 3%. The sequenced material came from PBMCs. The receptors here all came from a human donor in good health (CMV status not recorded). Some clones in this sample may be carry-over from other donors' samples.

CDR3 sequence: CASSPPLYHRLYF. As DNA, the CDR3 is TGTGCCAGCAGTCCCCCTTTGTACCACAGACTGTACTTC. The V gene is TRBV12-3 or TRBV12-4, the J gene TRBJ2-7; D gene uncertain. Trimming stripped 5 bases from V and 12 bases from J, with 20 bases between. This CDR3 contains 13 residues.

The chain is built from TRBV6-6 and TRBJ1-2, with 9 positions matching TRBD1. With 4 bases clipped from V and 1 base from J, the junction kept 7 bases outside the gene matches. CDR3 size: 16 residues. Looked up from germline, CDR1 is MNHNY and CDR2 is SVGAGI (reference sequence). CDR3 bases: TGTGCCAGCAGTTCCTACCCGGGACAGGGTAACTATGGCTACACCTTC. As protein: CASSSYPGQGNYGYTF.

This clonotype has more than one count but fewer than ten. This chain uses TRBV5-4 with TRBJ2-6; 7 nucleotides match TRBD1. Per germline, CDR1 SGHNT and CDR2 YYREEE (reference sequence). The length of the CDR3 is 17 residues. Trimming at V came to 0 bases and at J to 0 bases, leaving 3 bases not matched to a gene. CDR3 loop: CASSLDRGISGANVLTF. The DNA of the CDR3 is TGTGCCAGCAGCTTGGACAGGGGAATCTCTGGGGCCAACGTCCTGACTTTC. The full variable domain, rest sourced from reference TRBV5-4 and TRBJ2-6, is ETGVTQSPTHLIKTRGQQVTLRCSSQSGHNTVSWYQQALGQGPQFIFQYYREEENGRGNFPPRFSGLQFPNYSSELNVNALELDDSALYLCASSLDRGISGANVLTFGAGSRLTVL.

The chain couples TRBV15 to TRBJ2-3, with D possibly TRBD2 on 7 matching bases. CDR1 LNHNV and CDR2 YYDKDF come from the germline V gene (reference sequence). This CDR3 has 16 amino acids. Trimming pared 1 base from V and 1 base from J, leaving 12 bases between. The CDR3 nucleotides are TGTGCCACCAGCAGAGGGCGGGGGCTTCGCACAGATACGCAGTATTTT. Protein product: CATSRGRGLRTDTQYF.

This clonotype was found a few times. The rearrangement links TRBV4-2 to TRBJ1-1; D call uncertain. The CDR3 runs to 14 residues. V lost 0 bases and J lost 7, with 12 bases in between. Germline values: CDR1 LGHNA, CDR2 YNFKEQ. The CDR3 spells CASSQELRTNEAFF. CDR3 nucleotide sequence: TGTGCCAGCAGCCAAGAGTTGAGGACGAATGAAGCTTTCTTT.

In this sample, this clonotype turned up many times. V gene TRBV20-1 combines with J gene TRBJ2-4; D unresolved. V was trimmed by 4 bases and J by 0 bases, leaving 10 bases between them. CDR3 length equals 14 residues. The germline V gene has CDR1 DFQATT and CDR2 SNEGSKA (reference sequence). This CDR3 is CSATRQLAKNIQYF. CDR3 nucleotide sequence: TGCAGTGCTACCCGTCAACTAGCCAAAAACATTCAGTACTTC.

The chain employs TRBV12-3 or TRBV12-4 and TRBJ2-3; D tentatively fits TRBD1 or TRBD2 (6 bases each). The CDR3 loop spans 16 amino acids. Trimming took 2 bases from V and 1 from J, leaving 13 bases between them. The CDR3 DNA sequence: TGTGCCAGCAGTTTACGGAGGGACACAGGCACAGATACGCAGTATTTT. Translating gives CASSLRRDTGTDTQYF.

Of note for this clonotype: No conserved phenylalanine or tryptophan is present at the end of the CDR3, so a read error is the likely explanation. This rearrangement joins TRBV28 to TRBJ2-2; 8 positions agree with TRBD2. The CDR3 totals 16 residues. Trimming removed 6 bases from V and 1 base from J; junction bases left unmatched: 7. The germline gives CDR1 MDHEN, CDR2 SYDVKM. CDR3 coding DNA: TGTGCCAGCAGCCCAGCGGGAGCGATGAACACCGGGGAGCTGTTTTGT. Protein sequence: CASSPAGAMNTGELFC.

In this sample, this clonotype turned up a few times. The chain recombines TRBV5-1 with TRBJ1-1, with a tentative D call TRBD1 (6 bases). CDR1 and CDR2 from the germline V gene are SGHRS and YFSETQ. The CDR3 has 15 residues. Trimming cost V 1 base and J 1 base, with 11 bases left between them. CDR3 DNA: TGCGCCAGCAGCTTGCAGCAGGGGTCGAACACTGAAGCTTTCTTT. It is translated as CASSLQQGSNTEAFF. Together with reference TRBV5-1 and TRBJ1-1, the CDR3 gives the full variable domain: KAGVTQTPRYLIKTRGQQVTLSCSPISGHRSVSWYQQTPGQGLQFLFEYFSETQRNKGNFPGRFSGRQFSNSRSEMNVSTLELGDSALYLCASSLQQGSNTEAFFGQGTRLTVV.

This clonotype was observed at least ten times. The rearrangement uses TRBV28 and TRBJ1-1; a weak D match, TRBD1 (5 bases). Germline lookup yields CDR1 MDHEN and CDR2 SYDVKM. CDR3 size: 14 residues. The germline V and J ends were trimmed by 7 bases and 1 base, with 13 bases remaining between them. CDR3 sequence (DNA): TGTGCCAGCACCTCGGGGGGGGAGAACACTGAAGCTTTCTTT. It yields the protein CASTSGGENTEAFF.

This clonotype came up a few times. CDR3 nucleotide sequence: TGTGCCAGCAGCCCCCCCGTCGGGCCAGGGACTGAAGCTTTCTTT. It translates to CASSPPVGPGTEAFF. The chain carries TRBV9 and TRBJ1-1, with TRBD1 as a possible D gene (5 bases). The CDR3 length is 15 residues. V was cut by 4 bases and J by 5 bases, with 18 bases left in between. Germline V gene sequence: CDR1 SGDLS, CDR2 YYNGEE.

The rearrangement links TRBV15 to TRBJ1-1; a possible D gene is TRBD1 (5 bases). The CDR3 is made up of 18 amino acids. CDR1 and CDR2 (germline): LNHNV, YYDKDF (reference sequence). Trimming took off 0 bases at V and 3 bases at J, with 20 bases between the two ends. The CDR3 DNA follows: TGTGCCACCAGCAGAGACATCTCCGGGACTCCCCGACACACTGAAGCTTTCTTT. The encoded protein is CATSRDISGTPRHTEAFF. Drawing the rest from reference TRBV15 and TRBJ1-1, the complete variable domain is DAMVIQNPRYQVTQFGKPVTLSCSQTLNHNVMYWYQQKSSQAPKLLFHYYDKDFNNEADTPDNFQSRRPNTSFCFLDIRSPGLGDTAMYLCATSRDISGTPRHTEAFFGQGTRLTVV.

This clonotype occurred a few times. The chain joins TRBV7-9 to TRBJ2-5; 8 positions match TRBD2. The CDR3 contains 14 residues. CDR1 is SEHNR, CDR2 FQNEAQ, per germline (reference sequence). Germline trimming cut 5 bases from V and 3 bases from J; bases unmatched to any gene: 5. For the CDR3, the DNA is TGTGCCAGCAGCCCGCGAGCGGGGGAAGAGACCCAGTACTTC. Translation: CASSPRAGEETQYF.

Ten or more counts support this clonotype. The rearrangement joins TRBV7-9 to TRBJ2-5, with D possibly being TRBD2 (6 bases). The CDR3 totals 14 residues. V was shortened by 4 bases and J by 5 bases, with 14 bases between the two germline ends. Germline V gives CDR1 SEHNR, CDR2 FQNEAQ (reference sequence). This CDR3 reads CASSSGGGGETQYF. CDR3 bases: TGTGCCAGCAGCTCCGGGGGTGGCGGGGAGACCCAGTACTTC.

This clonotype occurred a few times. The gene calls are TRBV24-1 and TRBJ2-2; TRBD1 matches at 11 bases. Germline CDR1 reads KGHDR; CDR2 reads SFDVKD. V lost 5 bases to trimming and J lost 6 bases; unmatched junction nucleotides: 1. The CDR3 contains 14 residues. The DNA for the CDR3 is TGTGCCACCAGTGGGGGACAGGGGGCCGGGGAGCTGTTTTTT. Protein product: CATSGGQGAGELFF.

For this clonotype: Given a much more abundant clone one base away, this may be a read error. The genes are TRBV7-8 and TRBJ1-1; D ambiguous. The CDR3 is 13 amino acids. Looked up from germline, CDR1 is SGHVS and CDR2 is FQNEAQ. Here the CDR3 reads CASSQYMGSEALF. The CDR3 nucleotides read TGTGCCAGCAGCCAATACATGGGGTCTGAAGCTTTATTT.

The chain combines TRBV11-2 with TRBJ2-7, with D possibly TRBD2 on 5 matching bases. CDR3 length: 15 residues. CDR1 is SGHAT and CDR2 is FQNNGV in the germline V gene. V lost 4 bases and J 0 bases, leaving 13 bases between the germline ends. Here the CDR3 reads CASSSSPGSSYEQYF. CDR3 DNA sequence: TGTGCCAGCAGCTCAAGTCCGGGAAGCTCCTACGAGCAGTACTTC.

V is TRBV5-5 and J is TRBJ1-6, with a weak D call TRBD1 (5 bases). The CDR3 contains 15 residues. CDR1 is SGHKS, CDR2 YYEKEE, per germline (reference sequence). V was clipped by 1 base and J by 7 bases, with 12 bases between them. The CDR3 coding sequence is TGTGCCAGCAGCTTGTTTTTGCAGGGAAATTCACCCCTCCACTTT. This gives the protein CASSLFLQGNSPLHF.

The chain recombines TRBV19 with TRBJ1-5; 10 bases map to TRBD1. CDR1 and CDR2 (germline): LNHDA, SQIVND (reference sequence). The CDR3 sequence is 19 residues long. V shed 4 bases, J shed 2 bases, and the junction held 14 bases outside the gene matches. The CDR3 DNA reads TGTGCCAGTAGTACCGCCGGGACAGGGGATACGAGGCGCAATCAGCCCCAGCATTTT. Amino acid sequence: CASSTAGTGDTRRNQPQHF.

This clonotype was counted only a few times. The chain carries TRBV6-5 and TRBJ1-3; D unresolved. V was pared by 6 bases and J by 4 bases, with 13 bases between. Germline CDR1 MNHEY, CDR2 SVGAGI. The CDR3 sequence is 14 residues long. Written as DNA, the CDR3 is TGTGCCAGCAGACTCGGACTGGGGGGAAACACCATATATTTT. Amino acid sequence: CASRLGLGGNTIYF.